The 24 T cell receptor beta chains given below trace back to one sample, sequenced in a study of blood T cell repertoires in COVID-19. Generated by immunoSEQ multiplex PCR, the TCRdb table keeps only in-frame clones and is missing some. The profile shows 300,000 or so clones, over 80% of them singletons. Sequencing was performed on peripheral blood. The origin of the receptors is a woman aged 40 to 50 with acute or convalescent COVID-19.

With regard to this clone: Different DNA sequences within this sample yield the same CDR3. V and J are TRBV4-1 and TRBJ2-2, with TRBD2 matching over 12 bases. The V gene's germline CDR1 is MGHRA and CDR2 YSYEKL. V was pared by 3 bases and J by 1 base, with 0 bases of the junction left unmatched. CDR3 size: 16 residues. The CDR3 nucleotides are TGCGCCAGCAGCCAGGGACTAGCGGGGAACACCGGGGAGCTGTTTTTT. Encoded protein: CASSQGLAGNTGELFF.

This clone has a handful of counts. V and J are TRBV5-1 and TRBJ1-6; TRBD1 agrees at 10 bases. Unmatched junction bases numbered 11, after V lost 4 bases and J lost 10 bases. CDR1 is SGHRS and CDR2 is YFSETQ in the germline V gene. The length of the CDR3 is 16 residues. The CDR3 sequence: CASSPTTDRGSSPLHF. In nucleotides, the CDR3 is TGCGCCAGCAGCCCTACAACGGACAGGGGGAGCTCACCCCTCCACTTT.

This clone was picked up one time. The CDR3 sequence: CASSSGQGRMNTEAFF. The DNA of the CDR3 is TGTGCCAGCAGTTCGGGACAGGGGAGGATGAACACTGAAGCTTTCTTT. V usage is TRBV6-6 and J usage is TRBJ1-1, with 10 positions matching TRBD1. This CDR3 is 16 amino acids long. CDR1 and CDR2 (germline): MNHNY, SVGAGI (reference sequence). Trimming removed 4 bases from V and 0 bases from J; junction bases left unmatched: 5.

This CDR3 reads CASSQGLDRKDSGNTIYF. DNA for the CDR3: TGCGCCAGCAGCCAGGGACTAGACAGGAAGGATTCCGGAAACACCATATATTTT. The chain couples TRBV4-1 to TRBJ1-3, with TRBD1 as a possible D gene (6 bases). Germline-derived CDR1 and CDR2 are MGHRA and YSYEKL. The CDR3 has 18 residues. V shed 3 bases and J shed 4 bases, with 22 bases lying between them.

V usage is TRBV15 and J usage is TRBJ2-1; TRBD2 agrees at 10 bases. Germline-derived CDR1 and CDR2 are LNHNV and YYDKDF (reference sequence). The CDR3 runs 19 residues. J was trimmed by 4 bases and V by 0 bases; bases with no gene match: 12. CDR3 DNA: TGTGCCACCAGCAGAGATCTTTCCGGGGCTAGCGGGGGTTACAATGAGCAGTTCTTC. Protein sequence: CATSRDLSGASGGYNEQFF.

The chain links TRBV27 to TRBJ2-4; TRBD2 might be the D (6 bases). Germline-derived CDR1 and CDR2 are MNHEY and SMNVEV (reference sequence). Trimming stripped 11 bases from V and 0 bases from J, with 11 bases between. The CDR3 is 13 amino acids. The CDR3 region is CAAGGLAKNIQYF. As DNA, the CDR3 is TGTGCCGCAGGAGGGCTAGCCAAAAACATTCAGTACTTC.

The CDR3 loop is CASSIDRGYGYTF. CDR3 in DNA: TGTGCCAGCAGCATCGACAGGGGCTATGGCTACACCTTC. The rearrangement joins TRBV7-9 to TRBJ1-2; the match to TRBD1 covers 8 bases. The CDR3 extends over 13 amino acids. J was trimmed by 4 bases and V by 5 bases; bases with no gene match: 3. From germline, CDR1 is SEHNR and CDR2 FQNEAQ (reference sequence). Filled out from reference TRBV7-9 and TRBJ1-2, the complete variable domain reads DTGVSQNPRHKITKRGQNVTFRCDPISEHNRLYWYRQTLGQGPEFLTYFQNEAQLEKSRLLSDRFSAERPKGSFSTLEIQRTEQGDSAMYLCASSIDRGYGYTFGSGTRLTVV.

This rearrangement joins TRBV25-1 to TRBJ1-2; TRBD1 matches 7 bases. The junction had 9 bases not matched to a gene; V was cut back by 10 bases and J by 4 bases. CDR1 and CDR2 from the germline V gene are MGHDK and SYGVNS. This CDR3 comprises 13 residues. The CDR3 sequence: CATSTGWSYGYTF. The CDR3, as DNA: TGTGCCACCTCGACAGGGTGGAGCTATGGCTACACCTTC.

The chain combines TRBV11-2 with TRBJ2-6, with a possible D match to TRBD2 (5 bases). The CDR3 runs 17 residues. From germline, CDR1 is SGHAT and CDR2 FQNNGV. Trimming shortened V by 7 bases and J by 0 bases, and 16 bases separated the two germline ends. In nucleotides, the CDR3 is TGTGCCAGCACCCGGGCGGGTCTCCCCTCTGGGGCCAACGTCCTGACTTTC. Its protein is CASTRAGLPSGANVLTF.

This CDR3 reads CASSPYRGGDTGELFF. CDR3 sequence (DNA): TGTGCCAGCAGCCCCTATAGGGGGGGCGACACCGGGGAGCTGTTTTTT. V gene TRBV3-1 (or the pseudogene TRBV3-2) combines with J gene TRBJ2-2; D possibly corresponds to TRBD2 (7 bases). V lost 4 bases and J 3 bases, leaving 15 bases between the germline ends. The CDR3 covers 16 residues. Germline V CDR1 and CDR2: LGHDT, YNNKEL (reference sequence).

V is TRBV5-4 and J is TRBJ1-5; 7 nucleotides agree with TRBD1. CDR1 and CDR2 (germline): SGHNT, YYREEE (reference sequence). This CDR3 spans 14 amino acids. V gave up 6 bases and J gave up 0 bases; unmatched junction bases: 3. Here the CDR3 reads CASTRQGSNQPQHF. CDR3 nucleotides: TGTGCCAGCACCCGACAGGGTAGCAATCAGCCCCAGCATTTT. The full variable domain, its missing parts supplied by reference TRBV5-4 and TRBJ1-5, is ETGVTQSPTHLIKTRGQQVTLRCSSQSGHNTVSWYQQALGQGPQFIFQYYREEENGRGNFPPRFSGLQFPNYSSELNVNALELDDSALYLCASTRQGSNQPQHFGDGTRLSIL.

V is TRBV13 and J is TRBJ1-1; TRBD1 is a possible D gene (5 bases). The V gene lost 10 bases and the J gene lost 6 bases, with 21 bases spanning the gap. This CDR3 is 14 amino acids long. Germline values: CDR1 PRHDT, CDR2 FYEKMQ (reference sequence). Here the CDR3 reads CATLRRTFMAEAFF. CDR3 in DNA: TGTGCCACCCTCAGACGGACATTTATGGCTGAAGCTTTCTTT.

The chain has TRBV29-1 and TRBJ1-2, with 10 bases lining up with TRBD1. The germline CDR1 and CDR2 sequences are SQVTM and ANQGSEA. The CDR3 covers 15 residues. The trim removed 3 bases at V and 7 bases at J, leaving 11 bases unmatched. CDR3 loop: CSVDQWDRGFSGYTF. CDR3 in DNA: TGCAGCGTTGATCAGTGGGACAGGGGATTCTCTGGCTACACCTTC.

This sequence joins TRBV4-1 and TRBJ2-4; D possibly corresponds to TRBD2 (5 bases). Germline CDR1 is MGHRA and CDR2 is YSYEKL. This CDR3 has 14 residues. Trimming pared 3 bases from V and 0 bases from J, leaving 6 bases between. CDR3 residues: CASSQEVAKNIQYF. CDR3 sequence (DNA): TGCGCCAGCAGCCAGGAGGTAGCCAAAAACATTCAGTACTTC.

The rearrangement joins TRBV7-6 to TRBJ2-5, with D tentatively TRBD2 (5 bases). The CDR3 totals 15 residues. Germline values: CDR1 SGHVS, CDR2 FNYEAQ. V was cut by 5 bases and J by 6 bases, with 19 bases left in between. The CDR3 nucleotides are TGTGCCAGCAGCCTCTTAGGAGAGGGTCTAAAGACCCAGTACTTC. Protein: CASSLLGEGLKTQYF.

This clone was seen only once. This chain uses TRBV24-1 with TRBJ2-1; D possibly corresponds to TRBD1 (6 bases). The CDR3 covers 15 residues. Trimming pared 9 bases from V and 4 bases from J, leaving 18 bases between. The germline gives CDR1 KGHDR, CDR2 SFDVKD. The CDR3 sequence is CATGAPGHPYNEQFF. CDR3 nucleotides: TGTGCCACCGGAGCCCCGGGACACCCTTACAATGAGCAGTTCTTC.

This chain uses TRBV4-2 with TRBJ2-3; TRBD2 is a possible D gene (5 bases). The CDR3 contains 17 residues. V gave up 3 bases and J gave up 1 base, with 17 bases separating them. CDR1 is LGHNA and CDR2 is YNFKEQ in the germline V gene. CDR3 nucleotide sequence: TGTGCCAGCAGCCAGGGCTCCGGGAATATAGGCACAGATACGCAGTATTTT. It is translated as CASSQGSGNIGTDTQYF.

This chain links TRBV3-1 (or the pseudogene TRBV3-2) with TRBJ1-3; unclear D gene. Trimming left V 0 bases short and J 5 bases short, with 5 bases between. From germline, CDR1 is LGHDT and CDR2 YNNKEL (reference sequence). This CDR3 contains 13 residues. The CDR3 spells CASSQDRRNTIYF. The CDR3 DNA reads TGTGCCAGCAGCCAAGACAGAAGAAACACCATATATTTT.

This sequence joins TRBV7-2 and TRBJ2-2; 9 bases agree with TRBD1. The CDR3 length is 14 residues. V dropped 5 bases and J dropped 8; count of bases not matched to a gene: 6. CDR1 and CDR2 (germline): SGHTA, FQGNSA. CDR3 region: CASSPDRGGGELFF. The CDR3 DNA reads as TGTGCCAGCAGCCCTGACAGGGGGGGAGGGGAGCTGTTTTTT.

CDR3 loop: CSVNTGTGNQPQHF. The CDR3 bases are TGCAGCGTTAACACCGGGACAGGTAACCAGCCCCAGCATTTT. The rearrangement uses TRBV29-1 and TRBJ1-5; 8 nucleotides align to TRBD1. The CDR3 sequence is 14 residues long. With 5 bases clipped from V and 7 bases from J, the junction kept 10 bases outside the gene matches. Germline CDR1 reads SQVTM; CDR2 reads ANQGSEA.

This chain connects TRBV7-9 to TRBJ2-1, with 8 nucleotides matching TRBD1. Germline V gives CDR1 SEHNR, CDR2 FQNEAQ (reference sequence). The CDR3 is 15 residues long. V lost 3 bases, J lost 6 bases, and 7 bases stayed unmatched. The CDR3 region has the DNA TGTGCCAGCAGCTTCGGACAGGGTGAGGGCAATGAGCAGTTCTTC. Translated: CASSFGQGEGNEQFF.

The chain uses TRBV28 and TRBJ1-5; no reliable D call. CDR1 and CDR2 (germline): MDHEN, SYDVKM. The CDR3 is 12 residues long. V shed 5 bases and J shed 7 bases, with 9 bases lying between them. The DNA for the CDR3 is TGTGCCAGCAGTGAGGCCCACCAGCCCCAGCATTTT. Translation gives CASSEAHQPQHF.

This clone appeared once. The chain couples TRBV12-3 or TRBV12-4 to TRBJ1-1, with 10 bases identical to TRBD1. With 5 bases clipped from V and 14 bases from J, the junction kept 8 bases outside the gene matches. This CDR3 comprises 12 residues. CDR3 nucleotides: TGTGCCAGCAGTCTCCGGGACAGGGGTCCCTTCTTT. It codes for CASSLRDRGPFF.

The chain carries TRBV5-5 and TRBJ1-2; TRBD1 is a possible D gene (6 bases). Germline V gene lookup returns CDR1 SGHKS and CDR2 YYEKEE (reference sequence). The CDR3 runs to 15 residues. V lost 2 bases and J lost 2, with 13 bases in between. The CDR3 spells CASSFTGLSNYGYTF. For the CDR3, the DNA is TGTGCCAGCAGCTTTACAGGGCTGTCGAACTATGGCTACACCTTC.